This T cell receptor beta chain derives from a study of cytomegalovirus exposure and HLA in healthy donors (dated by TCRdb to 2017 to 2019). About the study as a whole: An earlier analysis of some 600 of the donors reported approximately 280 Gb of sequence data and 117 million unique TCR beta sequences obtained from roughly 180 million T cells. An early release covering just under 650 HLA-typed donors comprised about 300 gigabases of sequencing data and approximately 80 million unique TCR sequences. Among the roughly 380 genotyped donors, roughly 80% belonged to the genetic ancestry cluster associated with self-reported Caucasian donors. The study aimed to test whether signatures of past pathogen exposure could be identified by cataloging public T cell receptors. The T cell repertoires of several hundred subjects were profiled by immunosequencing and related to cytomegalovirus serostatus. Besides the first cohort of approximately 710 subjects, a separate validation cohort made up of 95 to 150 different subjects was used. To predict cytomegalovirus infection status, the study brought together high-throughput TCR immunosequencing, statistical association of individual TCRs with disease status, and machine learning. In a later analysis, previously published TCR beta repertoires from 550 to 700 donors were re-analyzed and high-resolution HLA genotyping was added so that TCR occurrence patterns could be studied. The later analysis used no new phenotypic data to find candidate immune exposures, relying instead on TCR beta sequences and their occurrence across donors. An earlier analysis of 450 to 750 of the donors used high-throughput TCR beta sequencing to judge whether each TCR beta V gene segment behaved as functional or pseudogenic. Donor age, sex, ethnicity and CMV serostatus were compiled alongside the repertoire data. Genome-wide SNP genotypes for about 65% of the 666 donors were used in a later genetic analysis, which treated that subset as a discovery cohort. All discovery cohort repertoires had been generated on a single sequencing platform. Class I and class II HLA loci were covered by the typing at four-digit resolution. The number of typed donors differed by locus: about 620-640 for A, B, C, DRB1 and DQB1; some 500 for DQA1; 606 for DPA1; and 450 to 480 for DPB1. Five DR-DQ haplotypes were handled as single units for association and clustering because linkage in the cohort was strong. Across 398 genotyped donors of the cohort, an average of about 240,000 unique TCR beta nucleotide sequences per donor were sequenced, and around 19% of those sequences were non-productive.

The cohort consisted of 600 to 750 healthy bone marrow donors. At the time of sampling, all cohort members were nominally healthy, though unrecorded immune exposures were likely present. The donor was CMV seropositive and belonged to the group of some 290 seropositive cohort members. Every donor gave a peripheral blood sample, and the peripheral blood mononuclear cells from that sample were used for TCR beta sequencing. The Qiagen DNeasy Blood Extraction Kit was used to extract genomic DNA from the blood cell samples. Trimming costs V 3 bases and J 5 bases, and their ends lie 16 bases apart. CDR1 is given as SGHRS and CDR2 as YFSETQ, both from the germline V gene. Including cysteine and phenylalanine, the CDR3 has 15 amino acids. Just CDR3 DNA is preserved here, 45 bases in frame from base 1. A word on this clone: The antigen it recognizes is unknown. The record has no base qualities; no much larger clone is one base away.

Libraries were prepared through the immunoSEQ multiplex PCR assay. For the multiplex PCR, a mixture combining 60 forward primers for TCR Vbeta segments and 13 reverse primers for TCR Jbeta segments was used. The CDR3 region of rearranged TCR beta genes was amplified from genomic DNA with a multiplex PCR assay. The Illumina HiSeq System was used to sequence the amplified TCR beta libraries as 87-base-pair reads. Concerning the study's data processing: A later analysis counted 75 million to 100 million unique TCR beta chains across the 500 to 850 repertoires, and roughly 9.9 million of these chains were shared by at least two donors. Raw reads were error-corrected and collapsed into unique sequences by a nearest-neighbor algorithm in which closely related sequences were merged to remove PCR and sequencing errors. To assign V, D and J gene segments, CDR3 sequences were aligned to IMGT reference sequences. Each retained sequence needed at least a six-nucleotide match to both a V gene segment and a J gene segment. A rearrangement was called productive if the CDR3 had no stop codons and remained in frame with V and J, and every other rearrangement was called non-productive. Following IMGT convention, CDR3 was defined as the stretch from the second conserved V-encoded cysteine up to the conserved J-encoded phenylalanine. The earlier analysis of fewer than 700 of the donors excluded sequences that lacked an unambiguous match to a single V gene segment. An earlier analysis of about 600 of the donors called V segments functional above 56.7% productive rearrangements and segregating when the between-donor standard deviation exceeded 5%. A statistical classification framework was built to diagnose cytomegalovirus status from the catalog of TCR beta chain sequences. In a later analysis, V and J genes were assigned by comparing TCR nucleotide sequences against IMGT/GENE-DB human TR gene sequences. In a later analysis, CDR3 sequences and most-parsimonious VDJ recombination scenarios were assigned using the TCRdist pipeline. In a later analysis, each TCR beta chain was defined by its CDR3 amino acid sequence together with its V-gene family, and reads without a unique V-gene family were excluded. To address suspected cross-contamination and a sequencing artifact, a later analysis removed 592 highly shared, low-generation-probability nucleotide sequences. In a later analysis, a clonal expansion index was calculated for each public chain from normalized within-repertoire ranks of inferred template counts. A later analysis computed generation probabilities with a VDJ recombination model fitted to out-of-frame rearrangements, and checked the results against IGoR. A later analysis scored TCR-TCR, TCR-HLA and TCR-CMV co-occurrence with hypergeometric tests, applying a repertoire-size bias correction to TCR pairs. False discovery rates were estimated in a later analysis by permuting HLA or CMV assignments 20 times. In a later analysis, co-occurring TCRs were grouped with DBSCAN, and TCRdist sequence similarity was added when clustering was performed within HLA-allele-positive subsets. For co-occurrence clustering, repertoires with fewer than 30,000 or more than 120,000 public chains were excluded, along with five repertoires with anomalous nucleotide sharing. TCRdb re-hosts the immuneACCESS table, in-frame sequences only. Its copies lack some clones; in the studies checked, an unresolved V gene accounts for under half of them, and the cause for the rest is not known. The V and J calls and the clone size are those of that table, but D and trimming were determined from the DNA. The sample records 150,000 or so clones, around 80% of which are singletons. The ten largest make up 1% of the sample.

Study-wide findings and limitations: A later analysis found that TCR association rates varied across HLA loci, with DRB1 alleles showing the most associated TCRs and HLA-C alleles the fewest. In this cohort, only TCR beta chains were sequenced, and detectable features were limited by the absence of alpha or paired-chain data. V-gene and J-gene trimming of TCR beta chains was associated with a missense DCLRE1C variant in a later genetic analysis, and the association was replicated in an independent cohort. A cluster of highly shared sequence variants was judged likely to represent a technical artifact of the sequencing pipeline. According to a later genetic analysis, donors in an Asian-associated ancestry cluster had fewer N-insertions in productive TCRs than the approximately 650-donor mean. According to the authors, the approach could potentially be generalized to other disease states and immunological phenotypes. A few of the identified cytomegalovirus-associated TCR beta chains were confirmed in vitro to be specific for cytomegalovirus antigens. Specific HLA alleles were associated with about 17,000 TCR beta sequences at a false discovery rate of 0.05 in a later analysis. When HLA alleles, especially DR and DQ, strongly co-occurred, attributing TCR associations to individual alleles was difficult. Correlated functional status among segregating V segments might be attributable to linkage disequilibrium, but an unknown experimental factor could not be ruled out. Immune exposure information for the cohort was limited to CMV serostatus. In a later analysis, most CMV-associated TCR beta chains were found to appear HLA-restricted, with HLA associations seemingly driven largely by CMV exposure. Cytomegalovirus status was reported to be diagnosed by the classifier with high specificity and sensitivity in both the original and validation cohorts. Some 16 rarely observed V segments, including chromosome 9 orphons, were excluded from the earlier analysis of a few hundred of the donors because counts were too low. Because HLA typing was unavailable for some donors at each locus, only the typed subset was used in association tests. Roughly uniform sequencing depth across donors was assumed in presence/absence analyses, although this assumption may not hold. A further reported finding was that TCR beta sequences accurately predicted the HLA-A and HLA-B alleles for most subjects in the first cohort. Some IMGT-functional V segments, including TRBV6-2 and TRBV6-3, could not be distinguished by the 87-base-pair reads and were therefore excluded. In a later analysis, HLA-associated TCR beta chains were found to be more clonally expanded and to have lower generation probabilities than equally common non-associated chains. Across donors, most TCR sequences were observed very rarely, whereas some public TCRs were present in many individuals. The study listed approximately 150 TCR beta chains as associated with cytomegalovirus. In an earlier analysis of approximately 590 of the donors, most TCR beta V segments were observed in productive rearrangements about 90% or about 30% of the time, broadly matching IMGT annotations. A later analysis reported that several top co-occurrence clusters appeared linked to parvovirus B19, influenza, CMV and Epstein-Barr virus.

The clonotype originates from a woman aged 45 to 65 in good health and CMV-seropositive. The sequenced sample was PBMCs. The chain is encoded by TRBV5-1 joined to TRBJ2-3; TRBD2 is a possible D gene, resting on 6 matching bases. The nucleotide sequence is given as TGCGCCAGCAGCTCTGGGGCGGGGACGGGAGATACGCAGTATTTT. Translated, it gives CASSSGAGTGDTQYF.